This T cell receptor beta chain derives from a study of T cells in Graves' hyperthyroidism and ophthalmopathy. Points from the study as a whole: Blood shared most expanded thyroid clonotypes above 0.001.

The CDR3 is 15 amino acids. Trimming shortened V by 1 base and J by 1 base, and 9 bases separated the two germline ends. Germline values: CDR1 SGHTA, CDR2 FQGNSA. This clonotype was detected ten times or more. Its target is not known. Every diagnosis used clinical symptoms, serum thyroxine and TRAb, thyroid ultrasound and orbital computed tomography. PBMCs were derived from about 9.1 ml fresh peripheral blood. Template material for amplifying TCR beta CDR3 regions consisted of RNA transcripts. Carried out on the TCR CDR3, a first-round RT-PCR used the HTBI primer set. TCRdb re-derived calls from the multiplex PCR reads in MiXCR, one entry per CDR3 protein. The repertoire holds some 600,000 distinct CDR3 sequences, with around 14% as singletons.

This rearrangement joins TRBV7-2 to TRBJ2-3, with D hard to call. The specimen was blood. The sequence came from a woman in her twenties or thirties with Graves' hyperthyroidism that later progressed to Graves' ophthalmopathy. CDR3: CASSLVVIRTDTQYF. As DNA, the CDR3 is TGTGCCAGCAGCTTAGTGGTCATACGCACAGATACGCAGTATTTT.